These T cell receptor beta chains were read from a single sample in a study of CD8+CD57+ T cells in acquired aplastic anemia. TCRdb recomputed calls from the reads with MiXCR, one row per CDR3 protein. The table records approximately 190,000 distinct CDR3 sequences, nearly 50% of them present only once. The sequencing input was sorted CD4+, CD8+, or CD8+CD57+ T cells (not recorded which) from PBMCs. The receptors derive from a human donor with aplastic anemia. CDR3s include the opening cysteine and the closing phenylalanine or tryptophan. Fields, in order: D gene, V gene, clone size, J gene, CDR3 DNA, CDR3 protein. A D gene is named only where the DNA matches it firmly. Clone size, where shown, is once, few, many, or a class for clones that have expanded.

NA	TRBV20-1	NA	TRBJ2-1	TGCAGTGCTAGCCCTAGGACCGTCTACCAGCAGTTCTTC	CSASPRTVYQQFF
NA	TRBV2	many	TRBJ1-3	TGTGCCAGCAGTGGTGTCCTCTCTGGAAACACCATATATTTT	CASSGVLSGNTIYF
TRBD1	TRBV2	NA	TRBJ2-7	TGTGCCAGCAGCCAGGGGGATTCCTACGAGCAGTACTTC	CASSQGDSYEQYF
NA	TRBV3-1	NA	TRBJ1-3	TGTGCCAGCAGCCAATCGGCCGCCCTTATGAGCTCTGGAAACACCATATATTTT	CASSQSAALMSSGNTIYF
NA	TRBV11-1	NA	TRBJ2-6	TGTGCCAGCAGCTCACAAGGGGGGACTGGGGCCAACGTCTTGACTTTC	CASSSQGGTGANVLTF
NA	TRBV10-3	few	TRBJ2-5	TGTGCCATCAGTCTACCGGAGGAGGGGACCCAGTACTTC	CAISLPEEGTQYF
TRBD1	TRBV20-1	NA	TRBJ2-1	TGCAGTGGAGAGGGAGCGATGACAGGGGGCAGTGAGCAGTTCTTC	CSGEGAMTGGSEQFF
NA	TRBV10-3	NA	TRBJ2-1	TGTGCCATCAAGGCGAGCGAGTACAATGAGCAGTTCTTC	CAIKASEYNEQFF
NA	TRBV20-1	NA	TRBJ2-5	TGCAGTGCTAGTCTCTGGGAAAGTCAAGAGACCCAGTACTTC	CSASLWESQETQYF
NA	TRBV5-1	NA	TRBJ2-1	TGCGCCAGCAGCTTGGATACGGGGACCTACAATGAGCAGTTCTTC	CASSLDTGTYNEQFF
NA	TRBV7-9	many	TRBJ2-1	TGTGCCAGCAGCTTAGGTCCGGATGAGCAGTTCTTC	CASSLGPDEQFF
TRBD2	TRBV30	few	TRBJ2-3	TGTGCCTGGAGTACGGGCCTAGCGGGAGGAGATACGCAGTATTTT	CAWSTGLAGGDTQYF
TRBD2	TRBV30	many	TRBJ2-3	TGTGCCTGGAGTAGGGCGGGAGCAGATACGCAGTATTTT	CAWSRAGADTQYF
NA	TRBV20-1	once	TRBJ1-2	TGCAGTGCTGTACAGGAAGCCGATGGCTACACCTTC	CSAVQEADGYTF
NA	TRBV19	NA	TRBJ1-5	TGTGCCAGTAGTATGAACCCCCCGCCCCAGCATTTT	CASSMNPPPQHF
NA	TRBV20-1	many	TRBJ1-4	TGCAGTGCTAGAGGCCCAATCGAAAAACTGTTTTTT	CSARGPIEKLFF
TRBD1	TRBV11-1	NA	TRBJ1-3	TGTGCCAGCAGCTTAAGTACAGGGGCGTCCGGAAACACCATATATTTT	CASSLSTGASGNTIYF
NA	TRBV9	NA	TRBJ1-6	TGTGCCAGCAGCGTGCCGGATTCACCCCGCCACTTT	CASSVPDSPRHF
TRBD2	TRBV25-1	NA	TRBJ2-5	TGTGCCAGCAGTGAGAGCGGGAGGGAGACCCAGTACTTC	CASSESGRETQYF
TRBD1	TRBV24-1	many	TRBJ2-1	TGTGCCACCAGTCCGGGACAGGGGAGGGACAATGAGCAGTTCTTC	CATSPGQGRDNEQFF
NA	TRBV2	many	TRBJ1-5	TGTGCCAGCAGTGAATCCAGGTTTCAACCCCAGCATTTT	CASSESRFQPQHF
NA	TRBV5-5	NA	TRBJ1-1	TGTGCCAGCAGTGGGCAGAACACTGAAGCTTTCTTT	CASSGQNTEAFF
NA	TRBV20-1	NA	TRBJ1-6	TGCAGTGCTACACGGGACGGCCGTTATAATTCACCCCTCCACTTT	CSATRDGRYNSPLHF
TRBD1	TRBV6-1	NA	TRBJ1-1	TGTGCCACCTCGGGACAGGCCTTTCTAGGGGCTTTCTTT	CATSGQAFLGAFF
TRBD1	TRBV12-3/TRBV12-4	many	TRBJ2-6	TGTGCCAGCAGTTCAACAGGGGCTGGGGCCAACGTCCTGACTTTC	CASSSTGAGANVLTF
NA	TRBV9	once	TRBJ2-2	TGTGCCAGCAGCGTAGGGCAGAGCAGGGAGCTGTTTTTT	CASSVGQSRELFF
NA	TRBV9	NA	TRBJ1-1	TGTGCCAGCAGCGTAGGGATGGGGAGGGAGGGAGCTTTCTTT	CASSVGMGREGAFF
NA	TRBV4-2	many	TRBJ2-1	TGTGCCAGCAGCCTTAAGCGTTACAATGAGCAGTTCTTC	CASSLKRYNEQFF
NA	TRBV12-3/TRBV12-4	many	TRBJ1-2	TGTGCCAGCAGTTTGTCTGGAGGGGGCTACACCTTC	CASSLSGGGYTF